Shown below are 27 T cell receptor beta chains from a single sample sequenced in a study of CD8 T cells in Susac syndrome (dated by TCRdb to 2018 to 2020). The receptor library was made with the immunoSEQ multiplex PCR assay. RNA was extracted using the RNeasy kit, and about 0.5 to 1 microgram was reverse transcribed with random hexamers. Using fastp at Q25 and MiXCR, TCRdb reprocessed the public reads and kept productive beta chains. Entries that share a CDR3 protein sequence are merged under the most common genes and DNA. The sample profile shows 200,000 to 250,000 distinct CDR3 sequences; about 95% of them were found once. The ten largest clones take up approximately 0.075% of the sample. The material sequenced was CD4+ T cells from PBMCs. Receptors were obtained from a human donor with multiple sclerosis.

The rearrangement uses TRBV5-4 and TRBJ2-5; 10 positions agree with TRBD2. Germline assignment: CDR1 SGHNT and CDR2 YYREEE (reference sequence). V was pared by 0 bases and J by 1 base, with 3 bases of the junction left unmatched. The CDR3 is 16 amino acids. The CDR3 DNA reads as TGTGCCAGCAGCTTGGGGACTAGCGGTACCCAAGAGACCCAGTACTTC. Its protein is CASSLGTSGTQETQYF.

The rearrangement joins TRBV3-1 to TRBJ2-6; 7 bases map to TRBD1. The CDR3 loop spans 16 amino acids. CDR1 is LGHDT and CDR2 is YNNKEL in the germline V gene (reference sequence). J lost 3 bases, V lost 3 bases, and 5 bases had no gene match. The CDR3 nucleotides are TGTGCCAGCAGCCATTACAGGGGAAGTGGGGCCAACGTCCTGACTTTC. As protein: CASSHYRGSGANVLTF.

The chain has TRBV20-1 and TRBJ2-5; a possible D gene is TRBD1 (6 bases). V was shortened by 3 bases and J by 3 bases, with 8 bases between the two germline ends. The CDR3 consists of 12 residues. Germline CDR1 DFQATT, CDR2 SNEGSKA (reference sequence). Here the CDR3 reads CSASRGKETQYF. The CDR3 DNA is TGCAGTGCTAGTAGGGGGAAAGAGACCCAGTACTTC.

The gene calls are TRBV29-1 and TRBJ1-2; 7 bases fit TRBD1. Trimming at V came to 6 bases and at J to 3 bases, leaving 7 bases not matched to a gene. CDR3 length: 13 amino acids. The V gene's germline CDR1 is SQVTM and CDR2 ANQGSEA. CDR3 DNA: TGCAGCGTCTCACAGGGGCGATACTATGGCTACACCTTC. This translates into CSVSQGRYYGYTF.

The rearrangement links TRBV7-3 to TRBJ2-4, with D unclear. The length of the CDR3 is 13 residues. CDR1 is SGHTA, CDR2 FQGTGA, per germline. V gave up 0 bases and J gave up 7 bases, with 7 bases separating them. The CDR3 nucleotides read TGTGCCAGCAGCTTAACGTCAGAGAACATTCAGTACTTC. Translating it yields CASSLTSENIQYF. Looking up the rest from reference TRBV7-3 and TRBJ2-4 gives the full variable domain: GAGVSQTPSNKVTEKGKYVELRCDPISGHTALYWYRQSLGQGPEFLIYFQGTGAADDSGLPNDRFFAVRPEGSVSTLKIQRTERGDSAVYLCASSLTSENIQYFGAGTRLSVL.

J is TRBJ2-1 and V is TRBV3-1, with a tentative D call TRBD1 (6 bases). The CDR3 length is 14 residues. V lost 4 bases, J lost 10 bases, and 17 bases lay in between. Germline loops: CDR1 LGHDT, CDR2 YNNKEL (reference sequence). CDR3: CASSPWDKLKEQFF. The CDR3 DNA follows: TGTGCCAGCAGCCCGTGGGACAAGCTTAAGGAGCAGTTCTTC.

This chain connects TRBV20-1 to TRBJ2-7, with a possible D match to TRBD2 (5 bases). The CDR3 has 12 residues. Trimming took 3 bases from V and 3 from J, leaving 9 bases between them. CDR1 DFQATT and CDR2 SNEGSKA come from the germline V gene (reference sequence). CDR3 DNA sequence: TGCAGTGCTAGCGAGGGTATCTACGAGCAGTACTTC. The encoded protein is CSASEGIYEQYF.

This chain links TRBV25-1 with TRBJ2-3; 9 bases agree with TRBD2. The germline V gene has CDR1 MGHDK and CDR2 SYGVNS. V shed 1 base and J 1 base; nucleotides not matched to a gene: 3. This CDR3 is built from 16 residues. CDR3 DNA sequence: TGTGCCAGCAGTGAATCAAAGCGGGGGGGCACAGATACGCAGTATTTT. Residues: CASSESKRGGTDTQYF.

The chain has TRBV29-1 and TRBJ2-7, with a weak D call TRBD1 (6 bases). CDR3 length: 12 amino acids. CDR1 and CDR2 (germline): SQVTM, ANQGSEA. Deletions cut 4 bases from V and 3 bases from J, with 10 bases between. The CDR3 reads CSVVQGSYEQYF. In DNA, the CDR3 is TGCAGCGTTGTGCAGGGGAGCTACGAGCAGTACTTC.

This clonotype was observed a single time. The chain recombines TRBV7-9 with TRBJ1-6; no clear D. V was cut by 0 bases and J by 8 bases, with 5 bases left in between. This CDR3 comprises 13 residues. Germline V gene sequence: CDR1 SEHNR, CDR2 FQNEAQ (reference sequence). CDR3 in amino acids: CASSLAEDSPLHF. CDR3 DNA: TGTGCCAGCAGCTTAGCTGAAGATTCACCCCTCCACTTT.

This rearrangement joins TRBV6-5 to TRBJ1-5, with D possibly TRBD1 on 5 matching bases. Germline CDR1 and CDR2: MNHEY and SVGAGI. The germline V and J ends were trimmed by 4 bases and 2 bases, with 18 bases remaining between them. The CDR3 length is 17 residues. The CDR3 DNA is TGTGCCAGCAGTTCAGGTAGAAGGCAAGGGGGCAATCAGCCCCAGCATTTT. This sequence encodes CASSSGRRQGGNQPQHF.

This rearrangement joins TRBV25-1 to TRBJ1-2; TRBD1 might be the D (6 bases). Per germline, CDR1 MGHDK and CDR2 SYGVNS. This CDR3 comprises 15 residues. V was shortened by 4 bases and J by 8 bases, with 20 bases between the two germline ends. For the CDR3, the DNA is TGTGCCAGCAGTGCATGGGACAACTACCAGGGGGGCTACACCTTC. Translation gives CASSAWDNYQGGYTF.

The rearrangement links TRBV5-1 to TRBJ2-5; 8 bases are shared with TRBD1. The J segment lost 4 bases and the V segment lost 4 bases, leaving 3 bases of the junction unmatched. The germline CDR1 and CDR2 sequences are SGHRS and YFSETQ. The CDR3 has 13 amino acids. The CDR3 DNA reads TGCGCCAGCAGCGGACAGGGTTTAGAGACCCAGTACTTC. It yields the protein CASSGQGLETQYF.

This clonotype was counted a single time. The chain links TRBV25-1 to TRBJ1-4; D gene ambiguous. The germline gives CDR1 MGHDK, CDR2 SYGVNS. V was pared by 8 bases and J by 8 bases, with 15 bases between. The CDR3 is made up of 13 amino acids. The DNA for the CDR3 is TGTGCCAGCGGATTGAAGGCGGGAGAAAAACTGTTTTTT. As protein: CASGLKAGEKLFF.

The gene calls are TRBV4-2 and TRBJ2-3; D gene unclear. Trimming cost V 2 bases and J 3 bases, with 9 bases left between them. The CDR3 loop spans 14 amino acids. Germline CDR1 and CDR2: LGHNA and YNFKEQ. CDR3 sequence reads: CASSQPDGTDTQYF. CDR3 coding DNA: TGTGCCAGCAGCCAACCGGACGGTACAGATACGCAGTATTTT.

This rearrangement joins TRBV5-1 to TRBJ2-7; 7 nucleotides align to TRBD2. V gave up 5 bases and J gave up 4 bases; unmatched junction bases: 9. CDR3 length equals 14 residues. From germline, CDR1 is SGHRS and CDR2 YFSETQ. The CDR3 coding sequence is TGCGCCAGCAGACCCGGCGGGGGAGGGTACGAGCAGTACTTC. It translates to CASRPGGGGYEQYF. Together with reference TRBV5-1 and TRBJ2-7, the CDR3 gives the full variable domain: KAGVTQTPRYLIKTRGQQVTLSCSPISGHRSVSWYQQTPGQGLQFLFEYFSETQRNKGNFPGRFSGRQFSNSRSEMNVSTLELGDSALYLCASRPGGGGYEQYFGPGTRLTVT.

CDR3 amino acids: CASSAQGVGRSEAFF. The CDR3 DNA follows: TGTGCCAGCAGCGCACAGGGAGTCGGTCGCTCTGAAGCTTTCTTT. The gene calls are TRBV3-1 and TRBJ1-1, with D possibly matching TRBD1 (6 bases). The CDR3 is 15 amino acids. Germline lookup yields CDR1 LGHDT and CDR2 YNNKEL (reference sequence). V dropped 5 bases and J dropped 6 bases, with 19 bases sitting between them. The full variable domain, with the rest looked up from reference TRBV3-1 and TRBJ1-1, is DTAVSQTPKYLVTQMGNDKSIKCEQNLGHDTMYWYKQDSKKFLKIMFSYNNKELIINETVPNRFSPKSPDKAHLNLHINSLELGDSAVYFCASSAQGVGRSEAFFGQGTRLTVV.

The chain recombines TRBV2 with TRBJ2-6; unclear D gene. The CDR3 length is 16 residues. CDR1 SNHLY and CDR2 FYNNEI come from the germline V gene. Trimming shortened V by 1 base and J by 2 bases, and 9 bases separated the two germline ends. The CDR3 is CASSEGRSTGANVLTF. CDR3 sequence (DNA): TGTGCCAGCAGTGAAGGGAGATCAACTGGGGCCAACGTCCTGACTTTC.

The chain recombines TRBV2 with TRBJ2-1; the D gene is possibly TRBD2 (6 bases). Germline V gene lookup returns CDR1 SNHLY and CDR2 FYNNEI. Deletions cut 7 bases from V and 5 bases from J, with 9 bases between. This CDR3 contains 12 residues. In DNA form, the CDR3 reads TGTGCCAGCAATGGACTAAACAATGAGCAGTTCTTC. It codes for CASNGLNNEQFF.

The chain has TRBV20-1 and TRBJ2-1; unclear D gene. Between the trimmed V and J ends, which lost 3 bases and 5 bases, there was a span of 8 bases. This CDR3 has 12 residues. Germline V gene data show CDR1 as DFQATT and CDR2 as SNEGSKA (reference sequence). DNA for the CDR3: TGCAGTGCTAGCTCTCAAAACAATGAGCAGTTCTTC. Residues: CSASSQNNEQFF.

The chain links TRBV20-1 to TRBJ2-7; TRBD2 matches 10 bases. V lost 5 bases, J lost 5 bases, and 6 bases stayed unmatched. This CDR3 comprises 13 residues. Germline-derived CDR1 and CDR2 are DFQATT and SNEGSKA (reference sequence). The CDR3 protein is CSAASGGVNEQYF. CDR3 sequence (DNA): TGCAGTGCTGCGAGCGGGGGGGTCAACGAGCAGTACTTC.

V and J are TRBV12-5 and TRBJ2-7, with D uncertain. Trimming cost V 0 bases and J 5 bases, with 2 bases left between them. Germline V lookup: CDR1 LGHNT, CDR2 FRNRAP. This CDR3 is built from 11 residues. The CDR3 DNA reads TGTGCTAGTGGTTTGGTAGACGAGCAGTACTTC. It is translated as CASGLVDEQYF.

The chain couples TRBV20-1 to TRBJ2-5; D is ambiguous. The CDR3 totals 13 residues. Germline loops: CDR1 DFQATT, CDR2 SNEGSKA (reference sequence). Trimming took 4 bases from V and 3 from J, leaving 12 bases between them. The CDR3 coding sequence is TGCAGTGCTAATGGTCCGGCCAAAGAGACCCAGTACTTC. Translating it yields CSANGPAKETQYF.

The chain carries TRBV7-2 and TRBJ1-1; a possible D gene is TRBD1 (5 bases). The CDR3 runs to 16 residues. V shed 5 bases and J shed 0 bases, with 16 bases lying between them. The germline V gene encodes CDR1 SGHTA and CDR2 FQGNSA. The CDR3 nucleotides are TGTGCCAGCAGCCCAACTAGGGACGTCATGAACACTGAAGCTTTCTTT. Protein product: CASSPTRDVMNTEAFF.

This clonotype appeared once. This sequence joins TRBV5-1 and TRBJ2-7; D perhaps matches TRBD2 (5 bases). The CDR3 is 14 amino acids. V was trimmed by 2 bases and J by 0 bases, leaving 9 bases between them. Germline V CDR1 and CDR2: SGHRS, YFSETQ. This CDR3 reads CASSLAENSYEQYF. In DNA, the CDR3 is TGCGCCAGCAGCTTAGCGGAAAACTCCTACGAGCAGTACTTC.

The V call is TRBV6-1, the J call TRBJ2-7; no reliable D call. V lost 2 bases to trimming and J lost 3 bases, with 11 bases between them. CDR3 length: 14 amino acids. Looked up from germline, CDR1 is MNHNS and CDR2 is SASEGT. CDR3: CASSESPAFYEQYV. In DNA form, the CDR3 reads TGTGCCAGCAGTGAATCCCCAGCGTTCTACGAGCAGTACGTC.

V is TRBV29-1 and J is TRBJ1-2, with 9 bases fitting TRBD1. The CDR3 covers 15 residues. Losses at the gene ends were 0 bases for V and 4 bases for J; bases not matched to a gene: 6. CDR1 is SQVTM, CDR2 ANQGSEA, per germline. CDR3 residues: CSVEEIPGQGYGYTF. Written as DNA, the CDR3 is TGCAGCGTTGAAGAGATACCGGGACAGGGCTATGGCTACACCTTC.